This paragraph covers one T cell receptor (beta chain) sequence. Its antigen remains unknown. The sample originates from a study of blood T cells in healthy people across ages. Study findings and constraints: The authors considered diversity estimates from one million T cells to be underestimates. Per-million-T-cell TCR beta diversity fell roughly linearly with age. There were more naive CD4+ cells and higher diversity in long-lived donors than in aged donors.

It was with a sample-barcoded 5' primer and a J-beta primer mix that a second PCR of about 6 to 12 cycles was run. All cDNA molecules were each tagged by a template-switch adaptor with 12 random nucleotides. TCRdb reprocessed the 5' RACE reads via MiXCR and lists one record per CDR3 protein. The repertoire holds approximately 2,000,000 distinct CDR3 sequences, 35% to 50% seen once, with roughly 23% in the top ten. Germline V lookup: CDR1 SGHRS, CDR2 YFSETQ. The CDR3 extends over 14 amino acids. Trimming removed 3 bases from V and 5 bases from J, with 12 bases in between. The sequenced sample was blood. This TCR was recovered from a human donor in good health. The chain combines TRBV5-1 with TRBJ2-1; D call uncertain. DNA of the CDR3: TGCGCCAGCAGCTGGGGTTTAGAACACAATGAGCAGTTCTTC. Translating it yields CASSWGLEHNEQFF.